This TCR beta chain was identified during a study of spatial heterogeneity in lung cancer. Sample share makes this clonotype medium-sized. Germline V lookup: CDR1 MDHEN, CDR2 SYDVKM. CDR3 size: 13 residues. The V segment lost 8 bases and the J segment 3 bases; nucleotides outside the gene matches: 5. Each CDR3 protein is one row after TCRdb ran MiXCR on the 5' RACE reads. This table has 4,000 to 5,000 distinct CDR3 sequences, approximately 16% appearing once. Stated time point: sample taken at primary tumor resection. Whole RNA was taken from tumor, nontumor lung or frozen PBMC; it was then sequenced unsorted. A total of some 70 untreated early-stage non-small cell lung cancer patients served as donors.

The receptor's source is a male donor with early-stage non-small cell lung cancer. This sequence joins TRBV28 and TRBJ2-7; TRBD1 matches at 9 bases. The sequenced sample was normal lung tissue next to the tumor, obtained at surgery. The CDR3 loop is CASGGGQGYEQYF. As DNA, the CDR3 is TGTGCCAGCGGTGGGGGACAGGGCTACGAGCAGTACTTC.